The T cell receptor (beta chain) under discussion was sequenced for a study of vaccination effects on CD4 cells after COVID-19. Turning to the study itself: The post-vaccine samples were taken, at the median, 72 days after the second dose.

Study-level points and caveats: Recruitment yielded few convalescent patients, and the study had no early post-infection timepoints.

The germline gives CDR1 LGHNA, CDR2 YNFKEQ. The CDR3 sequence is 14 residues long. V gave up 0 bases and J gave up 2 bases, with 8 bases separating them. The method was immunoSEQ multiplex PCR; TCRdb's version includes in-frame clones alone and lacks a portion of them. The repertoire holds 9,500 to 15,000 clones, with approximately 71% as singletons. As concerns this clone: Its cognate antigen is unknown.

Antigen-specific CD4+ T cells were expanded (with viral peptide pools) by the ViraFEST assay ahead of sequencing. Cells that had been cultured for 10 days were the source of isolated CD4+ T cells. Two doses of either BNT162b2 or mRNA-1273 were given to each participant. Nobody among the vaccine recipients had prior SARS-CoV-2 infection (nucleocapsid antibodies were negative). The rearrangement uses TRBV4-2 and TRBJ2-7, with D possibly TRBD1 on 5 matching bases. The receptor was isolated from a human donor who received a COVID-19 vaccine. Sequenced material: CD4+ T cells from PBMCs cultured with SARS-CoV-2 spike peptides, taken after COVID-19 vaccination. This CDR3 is CASSQEGVPYEQYF. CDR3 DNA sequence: TGTGCCAGCAGCCAAGAAGGGGTCCCCTACGAGCAGTACTTC.